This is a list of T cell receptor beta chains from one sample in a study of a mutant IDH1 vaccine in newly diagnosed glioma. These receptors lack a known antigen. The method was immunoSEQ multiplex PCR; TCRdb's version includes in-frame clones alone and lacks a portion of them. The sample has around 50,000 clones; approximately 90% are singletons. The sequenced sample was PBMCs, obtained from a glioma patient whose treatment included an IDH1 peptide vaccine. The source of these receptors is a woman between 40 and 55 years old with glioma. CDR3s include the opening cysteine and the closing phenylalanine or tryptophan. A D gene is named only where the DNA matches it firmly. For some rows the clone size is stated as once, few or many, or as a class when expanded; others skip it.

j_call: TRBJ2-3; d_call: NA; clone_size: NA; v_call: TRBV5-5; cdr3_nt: TGTGCCAGCAGCTTAGCAACAGATACGCAGTATTTT; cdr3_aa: CASSLATDTQYF
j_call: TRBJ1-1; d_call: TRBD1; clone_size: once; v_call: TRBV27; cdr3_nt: TGTGCCAGCAGTGACGGACAGGATGAAGCTTTCTTT; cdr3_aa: CASSDGQDEAFF
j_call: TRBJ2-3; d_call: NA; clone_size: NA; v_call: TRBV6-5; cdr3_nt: TGTGCCAGCAGTTACGGGCGGGGAGCAGATACGCAGTATTTT; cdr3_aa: CASSYGRGADTQYF
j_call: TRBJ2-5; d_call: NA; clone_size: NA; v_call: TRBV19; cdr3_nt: TGTGCCAGTGCTGGGGGGGCGAGGGAGACCCAGTACTTC; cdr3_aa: CASAGGARETQYF
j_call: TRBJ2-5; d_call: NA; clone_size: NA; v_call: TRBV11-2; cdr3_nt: TGTGCCAGCAGCTTACCCGGAAGAGAGACCCAGTACTTC; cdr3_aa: CASSLPGRETQYF
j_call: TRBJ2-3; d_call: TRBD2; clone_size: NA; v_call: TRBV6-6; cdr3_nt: TGTGCCAGCAGTTACTCCCGGACTAGCGACACAGATACGCAGTATTTT; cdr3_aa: CASSYSRTSDTDTQYF
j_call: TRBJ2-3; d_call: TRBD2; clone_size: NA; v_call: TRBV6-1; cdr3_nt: TGTGCCAGCAGTGGAGTAGCGGGAGGCACAGATACGCAGTATTTT; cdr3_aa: CASSGVAGGTDTQYF
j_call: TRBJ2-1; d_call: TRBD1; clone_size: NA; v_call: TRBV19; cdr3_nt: TGTGCCAGTAGTATACCGACAGGGAGGCAGTTCTTC; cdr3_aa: CASSIPTGRQFF
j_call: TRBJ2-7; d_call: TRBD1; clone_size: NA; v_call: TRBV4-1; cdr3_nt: TGCGCCAGCAGCCAACCTGGGACAGGAGCAACCTACGAGCAGTACTTC; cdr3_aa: CASSQPGTGATYEQYF
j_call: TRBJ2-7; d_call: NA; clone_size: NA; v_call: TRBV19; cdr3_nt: TGTGCCAGTAGTATAAAGTCCCAGGACGGCTACTCCTACGAGCAGTACTTC; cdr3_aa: CASSIKSQDGYSYEQYF
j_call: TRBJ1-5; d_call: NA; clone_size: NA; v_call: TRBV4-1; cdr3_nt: TGCGCCAGCAGCCTCGCCGTCAATCAGCCCCAGCATTTT; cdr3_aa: CASSLAVNQPQHF
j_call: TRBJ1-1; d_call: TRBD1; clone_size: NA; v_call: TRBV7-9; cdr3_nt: TGTGCCAGCAGCGACAGGGGAGGAGCTTTCTTT; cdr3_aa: CASSDRGGAFF
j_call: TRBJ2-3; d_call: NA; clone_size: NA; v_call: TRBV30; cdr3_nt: TGTGCCTGGAGTATAACCCCGATACCGACAGATACGCAGTATTTT; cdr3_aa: CAWSITPIPTDTQYF
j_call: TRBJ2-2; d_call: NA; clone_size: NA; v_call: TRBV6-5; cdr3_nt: TGTGCCAGCAGTTACCGAGGTTTCGGCACCGGGGAGCTGTTTTTT; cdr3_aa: CASSYRGFGTGELFF
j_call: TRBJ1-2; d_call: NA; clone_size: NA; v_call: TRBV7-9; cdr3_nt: TGTGCCAGCAGCTTAACAGGGCCTCCTTCTAACTATGGCTACACCTTC; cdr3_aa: CASSLTGPPSNYGYTF
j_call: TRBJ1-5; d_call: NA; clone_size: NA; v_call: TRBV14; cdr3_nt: TGTGCCAGCAGCCAAGATGGGGAAAGGGGAAGACGAAATCAGCCCCAGCATTTT; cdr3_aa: CASSQDGERGRRNQPQHF
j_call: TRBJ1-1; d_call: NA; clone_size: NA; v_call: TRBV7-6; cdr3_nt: TGTGCCAGCAGCCCCCGGGTATTCACTGAAGCTTTCTTT; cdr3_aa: CASSPRVFTEAFF
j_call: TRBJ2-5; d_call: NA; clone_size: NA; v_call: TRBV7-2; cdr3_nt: TGTGCCAGCAGCTTACGTCGACAGTTCCAAGAGACCCAGTACTTC; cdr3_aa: CASSLRRQFQETQYF
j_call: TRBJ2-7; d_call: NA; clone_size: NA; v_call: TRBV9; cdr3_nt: TGTGCCAGCAGCCCAGTTGGGGATCTTAGCTACGAGCAGTACTTC; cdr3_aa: CASSPVGDLSYEQYF
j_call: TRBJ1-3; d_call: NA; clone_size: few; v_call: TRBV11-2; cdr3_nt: TGTGCCAGCAGCCCTTACTCGGGACTGGGTGGAAACACCATATATTTT; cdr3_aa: CASSPYSGLGGNTIYF
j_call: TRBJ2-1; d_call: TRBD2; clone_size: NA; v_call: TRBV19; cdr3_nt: TGTGCCAGCGGAGTAGCGGGAAGCTCCTACAATGAGCAGTTCTTC; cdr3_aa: CASGVAGSSYNEQFF
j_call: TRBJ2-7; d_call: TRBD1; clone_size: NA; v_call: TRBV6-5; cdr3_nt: TGTGCCAGCCGGGGGACAGGGAAAGGATACGAGCAGTACTTC; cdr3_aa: CASRGTGKGYEQYF
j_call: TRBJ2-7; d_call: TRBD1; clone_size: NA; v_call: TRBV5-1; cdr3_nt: TGCGCCAGCAGCTCTACCGGGACAGGGGCCTACGAGCAGTACTTC; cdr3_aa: CASSSTGTGAYEQYF
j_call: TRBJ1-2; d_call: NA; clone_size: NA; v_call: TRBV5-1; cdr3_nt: TGCGCCAGCAGCTTGGGTCAGGCAAGATCCTATGGCTACACCTTC; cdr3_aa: CASSLGQARSYGYTF
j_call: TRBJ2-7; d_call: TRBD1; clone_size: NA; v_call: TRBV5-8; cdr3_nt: TGTGCCAGCAGCTTGGGGGTAGGGGGCACCACCTACGAGCAGTACTTC; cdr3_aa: CASSLGVGGTTYEQYF
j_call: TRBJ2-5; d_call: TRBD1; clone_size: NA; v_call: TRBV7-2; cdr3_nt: TGTGCCAGCAGCTGGGGACAGTTCCAAGAGACCCAGTACTTC; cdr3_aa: CASSWGQFQETQYF
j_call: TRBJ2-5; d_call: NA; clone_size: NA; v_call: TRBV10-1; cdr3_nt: TGCGCCAGCAGTGATGGACTACAAGAGACCCAGTACTTC; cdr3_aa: CASSDGLQETQYF
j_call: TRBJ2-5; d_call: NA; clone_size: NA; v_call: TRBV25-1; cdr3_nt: TGTGCCAGCAGCGGAATAGAGGGTCGACAAGAGACCCAGTACTTC; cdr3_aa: CASSGIEGRQETQYF
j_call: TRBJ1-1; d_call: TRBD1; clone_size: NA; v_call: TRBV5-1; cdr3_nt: TGCGCCAGCAGCTTGGGACAGGGATCATTCATGAACACTGAAGCTTTCTTT; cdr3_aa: CASSLGQGSFMNTEAFF
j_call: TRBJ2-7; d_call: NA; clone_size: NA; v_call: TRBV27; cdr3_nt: TGTGCCAGCAGTGTGACTAGGGAGACCTACGAGCAGTACTTC; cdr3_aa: CASSVTRETYEQYF
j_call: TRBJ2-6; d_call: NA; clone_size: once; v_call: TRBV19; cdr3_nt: TGTGCCAGTAGTATCGGTTATCTCCGGGCTGGGGCCAACGTCCTGACTTTC; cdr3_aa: CASSIGYLRAGANVLTF
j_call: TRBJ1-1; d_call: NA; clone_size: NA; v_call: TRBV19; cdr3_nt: TGTGCCAGTAGTAGGGAGTCTGAAGCTTTCTTT; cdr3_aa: CASSRESEAFF
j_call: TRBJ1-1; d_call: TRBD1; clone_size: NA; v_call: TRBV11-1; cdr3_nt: TGTGCCAGCAGCTCACAGGGGGAAGGAATTTGGGACACTGAAGCTTTCTTT; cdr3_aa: CASSSQGEGIWDTEAFF
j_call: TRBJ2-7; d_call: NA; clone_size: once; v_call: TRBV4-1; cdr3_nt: TGCGCCAGCAGCCAAGTATGGACAGAGTACGAGCAGTACTTC; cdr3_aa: CASSQVWTEYEQYF
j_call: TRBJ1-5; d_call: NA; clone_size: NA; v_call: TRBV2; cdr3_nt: TGTGCCAGCACGGGGTTAAGGGGGCAGCCCCAGCATTTT; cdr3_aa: CASTGLRGQPQHF
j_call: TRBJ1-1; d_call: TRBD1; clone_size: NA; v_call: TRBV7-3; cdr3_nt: TGTGCCAGCAGTTTAACAGGGGGCAACACTGAAGCTTTCTTT; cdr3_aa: CASSLTGGNTEAFF
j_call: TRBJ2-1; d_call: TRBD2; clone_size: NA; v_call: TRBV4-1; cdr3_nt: TGCGCCAGCAGTAAGGGACTAGCGGGAGGGGTTAATGAGCAGTTCTTC; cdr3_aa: CASSKGLAGGVNEQFF
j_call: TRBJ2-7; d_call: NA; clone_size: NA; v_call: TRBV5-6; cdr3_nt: TGTGCCAGCTCCGGACAGGACTACTCCTACGAGCAGTACTTC; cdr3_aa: CASSGQDYSYEQYF
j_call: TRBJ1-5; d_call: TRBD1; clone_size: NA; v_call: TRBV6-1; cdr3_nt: TGTGCCAGCAGTGAAGGGAGGACAGGGGTGGTGAGCAATCAGCCCCAGCATTTT; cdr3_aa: CASSEGRTGVVSNQPQHF
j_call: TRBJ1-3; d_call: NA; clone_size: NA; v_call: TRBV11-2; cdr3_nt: TGTGCCAGCAGCTTAGTGAAGAGGGTGGCTGGAAACACCATATATTTT; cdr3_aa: CASSLVKRVAGNTIYF
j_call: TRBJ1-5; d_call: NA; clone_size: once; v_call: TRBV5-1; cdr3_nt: TGCGCCAGCAGCCTCCAGGACAGTAACATTTTTTGTGATCAGCCCCAGCATTTT; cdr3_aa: CASSLQDSNIFCDQPQHF
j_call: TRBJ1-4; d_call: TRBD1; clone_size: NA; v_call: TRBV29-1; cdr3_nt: TGCAGCGCTGGACAGGCGCCCGATGAAAAACTGTTTTTT; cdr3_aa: CSAGQAPDEKLFF
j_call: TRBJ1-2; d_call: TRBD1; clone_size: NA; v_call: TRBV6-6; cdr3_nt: TGTGCCAGCAGTTACGGGTCCGGGACAGGGTATGGCTACACCTTC; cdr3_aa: CASSYGSGTGYGYTF